These 14 T cell receptor beta chains were sequenced from one sample in a study of blood T cell repertoires in COVID-19. Sequencing was performed with immunoSEQ multiplex PCR; in TCRdb, only in-frame clones are kept and a portion is missing. The sample has about 530,000 clones; roughly 91% are singletons. The specimen sequenced was peripheral blood. The receptors shown here come from a woman aged 50 to 60 with COVID-19, enrolled during active disease.

This clone appeared a single time. The chain recombines TRBV30 with TRBJ2-7; D perhaps matches TRBD1 (6 bases). Trimming took 4 bases from V and 2 from J, leaving 15 bases between them. The CDR3 has 14 amino acids. Germline lookup yields CDR1 GTSNPN and CDR2 SVGIG (reference sequence). CDR3: CAWTGHLSPYEQYF. DNA for the CDR3: TGTGCCTGGACGGGACACCTTTCGCCCTACGAGCAGTACTTC.

The chain has TRBV30 and TRBJ2-1; 11 positions agree with TRBD2. The CDR3 runs to 13 residues. Germline CDR1 is GTSNPN and CDR2 is SVGIG (reference sequence). V lost 4 bases and J lost 12; bases outside the gene matches: 8. The CDR3 loop reads CAWTSGGLSVQFF. The CDR3 region has the DNA TGTGCCTGGACTAGCGGGGGGCTCTCAGTGCAGTTCTTC. Looking up the rest from reference TRBV30 and TRBJ2-1 gives the full variable domain: SQTIHQWPATLVQPVGSPLSLECTVEGTSNPNLYWYRQAAGRGLQLLFYSVGIGQISSEVPQNLSASRPQDRQFILSSKKLLLSDSGFYLCAWTSGGLSVQFFGPGTRLTVL.

The V and J genes are TRBV29-1 and TRBJ1-2; a possible D gene is TRBD1 (6 bases). The ends were cut back, 7 bases at V and 0 bases at J, with 9 bases in the middle. Germline lookup yields CDR1 SQVTM and CDR2 ANQGSEA. CDR3 length equals 12 residues. CDR3 in DNA: TGCAGCGCCGGACAGACTAACTATGGCTACACCTTC. It translates to CSAGQTNYGYTF.

This clone was seen only a few times. This CDR3 is CASSYAGTGPSLYGYTF. As DNA, the CDR3 is TGCGCCAGCAGCTATGCCGGGACAGGGCCAAGTTTATATGGCTACACCTTC. The J gene is TRBJ1-2, the V gene TRBV5-1; TRBD1 matches at 9 bases. This CDR3 is 17 amino acids long. V lost 3 bases to trimming and J lost 5 bases; unmatched junction nucleotides: 14. Per the germline V gene, CDR1 is SGHRS and CDR2 is YFSETQ.

V and J are TRBV28 and TRBJ1-2; D remains ambiguous. The V gene's germline CDR1 is MDHEN and CDR2 SYDVKM. This CDR3 is built from 13 residues. Trimming took off 4 bases at V and 4 bases at J, with 10 bases between the two ends. The DNA for the CDR3 is TGTGCCAGCAGTTCGGATCGGGTCTATGGCTACACCTTC. Translated: CASSSDRVYGYTF.

This clone was picked up one time. This sequence joins TRBV2 and TRBJ1-1; D is uncertain. The CDR3 extends over 15 amino acids. Germline loops: CDR1 SNHLY, CDR2 FYNNEI. Trimming left V 2 bases short and J 3 bases short, with 13 bases between. The CDR3 region has the DNA TGTGCCAGCAGTGAATCTACCCCGGGGTACACTGAAGCTTTCTTT. Translating it yields CASSESTPGYTEAFF.

V usage is TRBV24-1 and J usage is TRBJ2-1, with 9 bases aligning to TRBD2. The CDR3 is 22 residues long. With V trimmed by 5 bases and J by 4 bases, 26 bases remained unmatched. Per germline, CDR1 KGHDR and CDR2 SFDVKD. The CDR3, as DNA: TGTGCCACCAGTGTGGGCCGCCCCCAGGGAGCGGGGGGATTCGATTGGTACAATGAGCAGTTCTTC. Its translation: CATSVGRPQGAGGFDWYNEQFF.

This clone was seen a single time. The chain couples TRBV3-1 (or the pseudogene TRBV3-2) to TRBJ2-5, with D perhaps TRBD2 (5 bases). The V gene lost 4 bases and the J gene lost 2 bases, with 11 bases spanning the gap. CDR1 and CDR2 from the germline V gene are LGHDT and YNNKEL (reference sequence). The CDR3 contains 14 residues. CDR3: CASSPGTRQETQYF. Here the CDR3 DNA reads TGTGCCAGCAGCCCCGGAACTAGGCAAGAGACCCAGTACTTC.

This chain uses TRBV7-9 with TRBJ1-1; D might be TRBD1 (5 bases). Germline V gene lookup returns CDR1 SEHNR and CDR2 FQNEAQ (reference sequence). V was cut by 5 bases and J by 0 bases, with 13 bases left in between. CDR3 length: 15 amino acids. CDR3 coding DNA: TGTGCCAGCAGCCCGTCTCAGGGAATGAACACTGAAGCTTTCTTT. This codes for CASSPSQGMNTEAFF.

The V and J genes are TRBV4-2 and TRBJ2-4; the D is unclear. This CDR3 is built from 15 residues. Germline CDR1 reads LGHNA; CDR2 reads YNFKEQ. V lost 0 bases, J lost 7 bases, and 13 bases lay in between. This chain's CDR3 is CASSQDQIALNIQYF. The CDR3 bases are TGTGCCAGCAGCCAAGATCAAATAGCTCTGAACATTCAGTACTTC.

The genes are TRBV2 and TRBJ1-2; TRBD1 agrees at 8 bases. CDR1 is SNHLY, CDR2 FYNNEI, per germline. Germline trimming cut 6 bases from V and 8 bases from J; bases unmatched to any gene: 5. The CDR3 has 12 amino acids. The CDR3 loop is CASSLDRGGYTF. The CDR3 bases are TGTGCCAGCAGCTTAGACAGGGGCGGCTACACCTTC.

This chain connects TRBV6-5 to TRBJ2-7; 8 nucleotides match TRBD2. The CDR3 spans 15 residues. Germline trimming cut 4 bases from V and 1 base from J; bases unmatched to any gene: 6. CDR1 is MNHEY, CDR2 SVGAGI, per germline. This CDR3 reads CASSWSSGGSYEQYF. The CDR3 DNA is TGTGCCAGCAGTTGGTCCAGCGGGGGATCCTACGAGCAGTACTTC.

The chain is built from TRBV28 and TRBJ2-7; 9 bases match TRBD2. V dropped 6 bases and J dropped 0; count of bases not matched to a gene: 9. Looked up from germline, CDR1 is MDHEN and CDR2 is SYDVKM. The CDR3 totals 16 residues. The CDR3: CASREASGLASYEQYF. CDR3 in DNA: TGTGCCAGCAGGGAAGCCTCGGGACTAGCCTCCTACGAGCAGTACTTC.

The chain couples TRBV6-5 to TRBJ1-4, with D maybe TRBD1 (5 bases). Germline assignment: CDR1 MNHEY and CDR2 SVGAGI. The length of the CDR3 is 13 residues. V lost 8 bases to trimming and J lost 4 bases, with 11 bases between them. CDR3 residues: CASLTEFNEKLFF. The CDR3 nucleotides read TGTGCCAGCCTGACAGAGTTTAATGAAAAACTGTTTTTT.